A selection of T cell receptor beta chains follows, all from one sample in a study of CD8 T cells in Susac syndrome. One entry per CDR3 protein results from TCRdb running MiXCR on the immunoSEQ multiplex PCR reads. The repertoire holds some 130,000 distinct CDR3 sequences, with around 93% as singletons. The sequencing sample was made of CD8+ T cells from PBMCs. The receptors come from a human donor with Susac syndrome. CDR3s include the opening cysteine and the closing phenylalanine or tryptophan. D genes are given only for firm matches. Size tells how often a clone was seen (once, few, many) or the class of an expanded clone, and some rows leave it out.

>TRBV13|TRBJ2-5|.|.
TGTGCCAGCAGCTCCCCCCCAAGGGGGGCGCCGGAGACCCAGTACTTC
CASSSPPRGAPETQYF
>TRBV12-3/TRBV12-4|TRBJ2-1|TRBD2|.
TGTGCCAGCGGGGGGCCGTCAGCGGGAGGGCCGGCCGGTGAGCAGTTCTTC
CASGGPSAGGPAGEQFF
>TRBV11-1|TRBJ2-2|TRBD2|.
TGTGCCAGCAGCTCCCTAGCGGGAGCGGGCACCGGGGAGCTGTTTTTT
CASSSLAGAGTGELFF
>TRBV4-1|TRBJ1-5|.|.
TGCGCCAGCAGCCAAGGTGGTGGGGCGGAGCAGCCCCAGCATTTT
CASSQGGGAEQPQHF
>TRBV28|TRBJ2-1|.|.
TGTGCCAGCAGTTTCAGTGAGCAGTTCTTC
CASSFSEQFF
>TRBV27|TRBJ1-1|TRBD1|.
TGTGCCAGTAAACAGGGGGGGAACACTGAAGCTTTCTTT
CASKQGGNTEAFF
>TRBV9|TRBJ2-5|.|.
TGTGCCAGCAGCGACTACACCCCGGGGGAGACCCAGTACTTC
CASSDYTPGETQYF
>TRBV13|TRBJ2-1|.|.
TGTGCCAGCAGCTTAGGCCGTGCAGGGGTAGATGAGCAGTTCTTC
CASSLGRAGVDEQFF
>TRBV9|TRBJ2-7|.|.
TGTGCCAGCAGCGCCCTCGACAGCCGTCACGAGCAGTACTTC
CASSALDSRHEQYF
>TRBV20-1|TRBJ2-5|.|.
TGCAGTGCTCCTCACAGTATTGCGGAGACCCAGTACTTC
CSAPHSIAETQYF
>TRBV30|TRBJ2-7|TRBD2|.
TGTGCCTGGAGTGGGTCTAGCGGGAGGGCCTCCTACGAGCAGTACTTC
CAWSGSSGRASYEQYF
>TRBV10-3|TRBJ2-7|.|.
TGTGCCATCAGTCGCGGACGAGTTGAAACCTACGAGCAGTACTTC
CAISRGRVETYEQYF
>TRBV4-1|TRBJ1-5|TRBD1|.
TGCGCCAGCAGCCGGGGACAGGGCTTAGATCAGCCCCAGCATTTT
CASSRGQGLDQPQHF
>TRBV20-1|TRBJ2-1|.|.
TGCAGTCCGGGACCCCGCGAAGAGCAGTTCTTC
CSPGPREEQFF
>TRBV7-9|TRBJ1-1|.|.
TGTGCCAGCAGCTTAGAAGGGGGTGACGGTACTGAAGCTTTCTTT
CASSLEGGDGTEAFF
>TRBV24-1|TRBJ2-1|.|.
TGTGCCACCAGTGACCACAGGACGGACCCCTACAATGAGCAGTTCTTC
CATSDHRTDPYNEQFF
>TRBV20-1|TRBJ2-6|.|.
TGCAGTGCTCCCCGGGGAGGCAGTGGGGCCAACGTCCTGACTTTC
CSAPRGGSGANVLTF
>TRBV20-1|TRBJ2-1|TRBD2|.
TGCAGTGCTAGCTGGGTAGCGGGGGGTGAGCAGTTCTTC
CSASWVAGGEQFF
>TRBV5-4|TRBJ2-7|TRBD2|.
TGTGCCAGCAGCCCTAGTAGCGGGGCCTACGAGCAGTACTTC
CASSPSSGAYEQYF
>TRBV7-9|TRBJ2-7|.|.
TGTGCCAGCACCCTCGACAACTCCTACGAGCAGTACTTC
CASTLDNSYEQYF
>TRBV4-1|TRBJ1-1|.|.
TGCGCCAGCAGCCAAGATCCCCTTGATAGGACTGAAGCTTTCTTT
CASSQDPLDRTEAFF
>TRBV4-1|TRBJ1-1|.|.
TGCGCCAGCAGCCAAGGCTGGGGGAGACCGAACACTGAAGCTTTCTTT
CASSQGWGRPNTEAFF
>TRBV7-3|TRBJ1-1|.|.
TGTGCCAGCAGCTTATCCCTAGGAAACACTGAAGCTTTCTTT
CASSLSLGNTEAFF
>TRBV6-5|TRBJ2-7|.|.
TGTGCCACTTTAGGGGACTCCGGCTACGAGCAGTACTTC
CATLGDSGYEQYF
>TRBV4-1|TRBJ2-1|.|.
TGCGCCAGCAGCCAAGGGGCTGGAAACAATGAGCAGTTCTTC
CASSQGAGNNEQFF
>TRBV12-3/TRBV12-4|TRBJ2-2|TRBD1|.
TGTGCCAGCAGTTTAACCGTTATGACAGGGTTGGAGCTGTTTTTT
CASSLTVMTGLELFF
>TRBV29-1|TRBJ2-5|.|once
TGCAGCGCCGACAGTTTACAAGAGACCCAGTACTTC
CSADSLQETQYF
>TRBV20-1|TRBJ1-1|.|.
TGCAGTGCTATGTCCAGACACCTAAACACTGAAGCTTTCTTT
CSAMSRHLNTEAFF
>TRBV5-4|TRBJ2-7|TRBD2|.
TGTGCCAGCAGCTTGAGCGGGGACTACTACGAGCAGTACTTC
CASSLSGDYYEQYF